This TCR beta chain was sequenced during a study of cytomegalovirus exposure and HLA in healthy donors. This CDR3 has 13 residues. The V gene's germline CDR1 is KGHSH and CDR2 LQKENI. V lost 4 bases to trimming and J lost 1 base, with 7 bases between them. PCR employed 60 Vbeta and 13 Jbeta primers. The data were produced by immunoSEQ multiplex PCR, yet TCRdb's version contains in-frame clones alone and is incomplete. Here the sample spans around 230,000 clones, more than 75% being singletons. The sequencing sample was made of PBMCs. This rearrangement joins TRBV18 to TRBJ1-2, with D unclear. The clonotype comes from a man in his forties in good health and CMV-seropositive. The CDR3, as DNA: TGTGCCAGCTCACTACTAGATAACTATGGCTACACCTTC. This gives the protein CASSLLDNYGYTF.